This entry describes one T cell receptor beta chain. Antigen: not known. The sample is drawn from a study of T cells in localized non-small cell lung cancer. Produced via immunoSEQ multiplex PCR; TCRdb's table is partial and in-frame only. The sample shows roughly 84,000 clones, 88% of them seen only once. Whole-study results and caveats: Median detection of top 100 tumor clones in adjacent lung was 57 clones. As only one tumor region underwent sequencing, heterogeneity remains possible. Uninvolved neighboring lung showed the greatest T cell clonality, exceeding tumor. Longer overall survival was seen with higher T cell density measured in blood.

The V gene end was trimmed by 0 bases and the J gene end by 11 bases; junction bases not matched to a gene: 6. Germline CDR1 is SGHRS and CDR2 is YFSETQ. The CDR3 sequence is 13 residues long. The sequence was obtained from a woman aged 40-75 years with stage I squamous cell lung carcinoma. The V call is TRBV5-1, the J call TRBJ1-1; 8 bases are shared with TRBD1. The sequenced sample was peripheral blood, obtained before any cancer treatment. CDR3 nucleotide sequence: TGCGCCAGCAGCTTGGAACAGGGGGTTGAGGCTTTCTTT. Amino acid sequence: CASSLEQGVEAFF.